A selection of T cell receptor beta chains follows, all from one sample in a study of cytomegalovirus exposure and HLA in healthy donors. The assay was immunoSEQ multiplex PCR, and TCRdb's table has in-frame clones only and misses some. Among about 93,000 clones listed, around three quarters were seen once. The sequenced sample consisted of PBMCs. The source of these receptors is a man aged 30 to 45 in good health and CMV-seronegative. Each CDR3 is given with its conserved first and last residue. D genes are given only for firm matches. Only part of the rows carry a size: once, few, many, or a class if the clone is expanded.

v_call	d_call	j_call	clone_size	cdr3_nt	cdr3_aa
TRBV5-4	TRBD2	TRBJ2-5	once	TGTGCCAGCAGCTCCGGTTCGCGGGGGGGCGGGGAGACCCAGTACTTC	CASSSGSRGGGETQYF
TRBV15	TRBD2	TRBJ2-1	-	TGTGCCACCAGCAGAGATCGCCTAGCGGGGGGCATCGATGAGCAGTTCTTC	CATSRDRLAGGIDEQFF
TRBV19	-	TRBJ1-1	-	TGTGCCAGTAGTATAGGAGCCAGGGTCACTGAAGCTTTCTTT	CASSIGARVTEAFF
TRBV11-2	-	TRBJ2-1	-	TGTGCCAGCAGCTTAGTTGTCTTAACCTACAATGAGCAGTTCTTC	CASSLVVLTYNEQFF
TRBV11-1	-	TRBJ1-1	-	TGTGCCAGCAGCCGCGGACAGTCGAACACTGAAGCTTTCTTT	CASSRGQSNTEAFF
TRBV5-1	-	TRBJ1-1	few	TGCGCCAGCAGCTTGGATTGGGCGGGAGACACTGAAGCTTTCTTT	CASSLDWAGDTEAFF
TRBV27	-	TRBJ2-2	-	TGTGCCAGCAAACTACTAGTCCGCACCGGGGAGCTGTTTTTT	CASKLLVRTGELFF
TRBV7-3	TRBD2	TRBJ2-7	once	TGTGCCAGCAGCTTGACTAGCGGGGGTAGCGAGCAGTACTTC	CASSLTSGGSEQYF
TRBV14	-	TRBJ2-1	once	TGTGCCAGCAGCCAAGAAGTTGGCGGGGGCTGGGGCGATGAGCAGTTCTTC	CASSQEVGGGWGDEQFF
TRBV5-1	-	TRBJ2-2	-	TGCGCCAGCAGCTTGGGGAGGGATACCGGGGAGCTGTTTTTT	CASSLGRDTGELFF
TRBV19	TRBD1	TRBJ1-1	-	TGTGCCAGTAGCCTCCGGACAGGGGCAAAGGACACTGAAGCTTTCTTT	CASSLRTGAKDTEAFF
TRBV27	-	TRBJ1-2	-	TGTGCCAGCAGATATTCAAGCTTACACTATGGCTACACCTTC	CASRYSSLHYGYTF
TRBV7-6	-	TRBJ2-1	-	TGTGCCAGCAGCAACCGCGCCACAGTCAATGAGCAGTTCTTC	CASSNRATVNEQFF
TRBV11-2	-	TRBJ1-1	once	TGTGCCAGCAGCTTAACCCAGAACAGGGCTGCCCAAGCTTTCTTT	CASSLTQNRAAQAFF
TRBV6-1	-	TRBJ2-1	-	TGTGCCAGCAGTGAGATGACGGGCTCCTACAATGAGCAGTTCTTC	CASSEMTGSYNEQFF
TRBV6-1	TRBD1	TRBJ2-5	-	TGTGCCAGCACCCCCTCACACGGACAGGCACGGACCCAGTACTTC	CASTPSHGQARTQYF
TRBV18	-	TRBJ1-5	-	TGTGCCAGCTCGTCAGGGGTCCTCAATCAGCCCCAGCATTTT	CASSSGVLNQPQHF
TRBV18	-	TRBJ1-6	-	TGTGCCAGCGGACCTCGGACCGGGGATTCACCCCTCCACTTT	CASGPRTGDSPLHF
TRBV6-5	-	TRBJ1-2	-	TGTGCCAGCAGTACTGGAGGGCATGGCTACACCTTC	CASSTGGHGYTF
TRBV29-1	TRBD1	TRBJ1-2	-	TGCAGCGTCGCAGGGGGATGGGACTATGGCTACACCTTC	CSVAGGWDYGYTF
TRBV6-4	-	TRBJ2-1	-	TGTGCCAGCAGTGAGACACGGGACATTTACAATGAGCAGTTCTTC	CASSETRDIYNEQFF
TRBV29-1	TRBD1	TRBJ1-1	-	TGCAGCGTTGGCAGGGGGCCCCTAACAGGCACTGAAGCTTTCTTT	CSVGRGPLTGTEAFF
TRBV6-5	TRBD1	TRBJ2-1	once	TGTGCCAGCAGTTACTTAGGGACAGGGTCGAATGAGCAGTTCTTC	CASSYLGTGSNEQFF
TRBV29-1	TRBD1	TRBJ1-5	-	TGCAGCGTGGCAACAGGGGAAGGTCAGCCCCAGCATTTT	CSVATGEGQPQHF
TRBV19	-	TRBJ1-5	once	TGTGCCAGTATTAGGGGCCAGGGCGATCAGCCCCAGCATTTT	CASIRGQGDQPQHF
TRBV19	TRBD2	TRBJ2-7	-	TGTGCCAGTAGTATAGTTACGGCAGGGAGGGACGAGCAGTACTTC	CASSIVTAGRDEQYF
TRBV20-1	-	TRBJ1-4	-	TGCAGTGCCCTCCTAAATGAAAAACTGTTTTTT	CSALLNEKLFF
TRBV9	TRBD2	TRBJ2-2	-	TGTGCCAGCAGCGAAGGACTAGCGGGATCGGTTTCGGACACCGGGGAGCTGTTTTTT	CASSEGLAGSVSDTGELFF
TRBV5-1	TRBD2	TRBJ2-2	-	TGCGCCAGCAGCTTGGGTCGGGAGGGTCCCAACGGGGAGCTGTTTTTT	CASSLGREGPNGELFF
TRBV5-1	TRBD1	TRBJ1-4	few	TGCGCCAGCAGCTCAGACAGGGCCGATGAAAAACTGTTTTTT	CASSSDRADEKLFF
TRBV5-5	-	TRBJ2-5	-	TGTGCCAGCAGCTCCAACCCCGGGGTAGCGTCAGAGGAGACCCAGTACTTC	CASSSNPGVASEETQYF
TRBV6-1	-	TRBJ1-1	-	TGTGCCAGCAGGACGTCGGGACACTTTCTAAGTGGTGCTTTCTTT	CASRTSGHFLSGAFF
TRBV4-1	-	TRBJ2-7	-	TGCGCCAGCAGCCCTTTCCTCGGGGGCTCCTACGAGCAGTACTTC	CASSPFLGGSYEQYF
TRBV7-9	-	TRBJ2-2	-	TGTGCCAGCAGCTACGGAGCTGTGGGGCCTACCGGGGAGCTGTTTTTT	CASSYGAVGPTGELFF
TRBV11-2	TRBD1	TRBJ1-3	once	TGTGCCAGCAGCTTAACAGGGGGAAACTCTGGAAACACCATATATTTT	CASSLTGGNSGNTIYF
TRBV5-4	-	TRBJ1-1	-	TGTGCCAGCAGCTTGCCTGGACAGTTAAGGGGTGAAGCTTTCTTT	CASSLPGQLRGEAFF
TRBV4-3	TRBD1	TRBJ2-7	-	TGCGCCAGCAGCCAAGGCTGGACAGGGTACCACGAGCAGTACTTC	CASSQGWTGYHEQYF
TRBV6-5	TRBD1	TRBJ1-1	-	TGTGCCAGCTCTAGACAGGGTCGAAACACTGAAGCTTTCTTT	CASSRQGRNTEAFF
TRBV27	TRBD1	TRBJ1-4	-	TGTGCCAGCAGTACCCGGACAGGGGGCGGTGAAAAACTGTTTTTT	CASSTRTGGGEKLFF
TRBV7-7	TRBD2	TRBJ2-1	-	TGTGCCAGCAGCTTGACACTAGGACTAGCGGAGCATGAGCAGTTCTTC	CASSLTLGLAEHEQFF
TRBV6-4	TRBD1	TRBJ1-1	-	TGTGCCAGCAGAGAAAGGGACAGGGAAAACACTGAAGCTTTCTTT	CASRERDRENTEAFF
TRBV11-2	-	TRBJ2-3	-	TGTGCCAGCAGCTTAGACAGGACAGATACGCAGTATTTT	CASSLDRTDTQYF
TRBV4-3	-	TRBJ2-3	-	TGCGCCAGCAGCCAAGATGCGCAGGTGACAGATACGCAGTATTTT	CASSQDAQVTDTQYF
TRBV11-2	-	TRBJ1-1	-	TGTGCCAGCAGCTTAGAGGGGGGATCTGACGCTTTCTTT	CASSLEGGSDAFF
TRBV7-2	TRBD1	TRBJ1-5	-	TGTGCCAGCAGCTTAGTAGGGGGCACTCAGCCCCAGCATTTT	CASSLVGGTQPQHF
TRBV7-6	-	TRBJ1-3	-	TGTGCCAGCAGCTTAGGGCCGATCGCTGGAAACACCATATATTTT	CASSLGPIAGNTIYF
TRBV5-1	TRBD1	TRBJ1-2	-	TGCGCCAGCAGCTGGGGGGTGCCCGGGACAGCAAATTTCTATGGCTACACCTTC	CASSWGVPGTANFYGYTF
TRBV19	-	TRBJ1-1	-	TGTGCCAGTAGTATAGGTACAGCGAACACTGAAGCTTTCTTT	CASSIGTANTEAFF
TRBV7-6	TRBD1	TRBJ1-4	few	TGTGCCAGCAGGACAGGGGTGGAGGAAAAACTGTTTTTT	CASRTGVEEKLFF